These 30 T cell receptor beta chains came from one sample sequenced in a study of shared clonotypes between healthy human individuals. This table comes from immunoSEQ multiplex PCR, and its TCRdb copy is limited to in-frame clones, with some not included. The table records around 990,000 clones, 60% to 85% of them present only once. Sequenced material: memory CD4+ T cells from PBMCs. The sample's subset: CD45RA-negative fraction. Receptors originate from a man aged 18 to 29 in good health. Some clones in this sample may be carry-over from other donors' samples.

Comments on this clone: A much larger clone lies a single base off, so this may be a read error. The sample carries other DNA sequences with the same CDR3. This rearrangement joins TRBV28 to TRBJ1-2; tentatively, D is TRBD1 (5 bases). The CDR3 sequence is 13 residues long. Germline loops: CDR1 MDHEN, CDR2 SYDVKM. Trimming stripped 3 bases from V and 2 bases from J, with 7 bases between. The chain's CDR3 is CASSLTANYGYTF. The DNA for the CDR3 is TGTGCCAGCAGTTTGACAGCCAACTATGGCTACACCTTC.

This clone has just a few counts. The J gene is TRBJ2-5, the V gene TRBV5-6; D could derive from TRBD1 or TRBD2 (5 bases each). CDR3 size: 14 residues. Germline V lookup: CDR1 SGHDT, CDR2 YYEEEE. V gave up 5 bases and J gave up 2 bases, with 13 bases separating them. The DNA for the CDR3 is TGTGCCAGCAGTGGGACGGCGGTTCAAGAGACCCAGTACTTC. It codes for CASSGTAVQETQYF.

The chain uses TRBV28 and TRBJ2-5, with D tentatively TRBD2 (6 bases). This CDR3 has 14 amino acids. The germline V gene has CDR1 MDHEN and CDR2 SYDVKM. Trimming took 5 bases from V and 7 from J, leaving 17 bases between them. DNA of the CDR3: TGTGCCAGCAGTCCAGGGATGGAGGGACGGACCCAGTACTTC. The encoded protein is CASSPGMEGRTQYF.

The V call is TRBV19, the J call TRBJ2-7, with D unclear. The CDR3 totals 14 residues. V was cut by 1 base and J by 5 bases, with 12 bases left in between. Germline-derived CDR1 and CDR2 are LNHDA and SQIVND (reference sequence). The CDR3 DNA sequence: TGTGCCAGTAGTATAGTCTCGGGTCTTCACGAGCAGTACTTC. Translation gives CASSIVSGLHEQYF.

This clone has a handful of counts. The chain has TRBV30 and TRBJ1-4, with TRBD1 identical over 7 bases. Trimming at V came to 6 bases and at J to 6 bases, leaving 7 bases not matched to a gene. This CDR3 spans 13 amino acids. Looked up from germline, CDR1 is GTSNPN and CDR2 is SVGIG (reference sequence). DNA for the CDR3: TGTGCCTGCATCCGGGACAGCCATGAAAAACTGTTTTTT. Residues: CACIRDSHEKLFF.

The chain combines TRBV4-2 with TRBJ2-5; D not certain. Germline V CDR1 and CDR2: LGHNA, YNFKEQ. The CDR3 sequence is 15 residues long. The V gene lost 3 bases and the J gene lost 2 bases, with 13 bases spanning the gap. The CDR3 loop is CASSHLGPSQETQYF. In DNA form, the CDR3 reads TGTGCCAGCAGCCATCTAGGGCCATCTCAAGAGACCCAGTACTTC.

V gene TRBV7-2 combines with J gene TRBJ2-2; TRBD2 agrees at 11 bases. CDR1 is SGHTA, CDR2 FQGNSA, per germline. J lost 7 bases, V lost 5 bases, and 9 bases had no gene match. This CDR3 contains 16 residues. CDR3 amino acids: CASSRSGRAYGGELFF. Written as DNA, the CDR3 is TGTGCCAGCAGCCGTAGCGGGAGGGCTTACGGCGGGGAGCTGTTTTTT. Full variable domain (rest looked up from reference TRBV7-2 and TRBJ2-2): GAGVSQSPSNKVTEKGKDVELRCDPISGHTALYWYRQSLGQGLEFLIYFQGNSAPDKSGLPSDRFSAERTGGSVSTLTIQRTQQEDSAVYLCASSRSGRAYGGELFFGEGSRLTVL.

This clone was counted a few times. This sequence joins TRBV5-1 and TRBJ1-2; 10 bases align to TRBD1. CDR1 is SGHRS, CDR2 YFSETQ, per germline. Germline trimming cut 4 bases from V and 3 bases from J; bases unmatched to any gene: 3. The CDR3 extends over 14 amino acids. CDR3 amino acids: CASSKDRGDYGYTF. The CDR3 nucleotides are TGCGCCAGCAGCAAGGACAGGGGGGACTATGGCTACACCTTC.

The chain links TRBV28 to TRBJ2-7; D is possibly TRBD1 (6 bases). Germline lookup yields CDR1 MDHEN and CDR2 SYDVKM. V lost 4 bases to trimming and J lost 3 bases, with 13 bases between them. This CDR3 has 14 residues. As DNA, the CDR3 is TGTGCCAGCAGTTATATGGACAGAGACTACGAGCAGTACTTC. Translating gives CASSYMDRDYEQYF.

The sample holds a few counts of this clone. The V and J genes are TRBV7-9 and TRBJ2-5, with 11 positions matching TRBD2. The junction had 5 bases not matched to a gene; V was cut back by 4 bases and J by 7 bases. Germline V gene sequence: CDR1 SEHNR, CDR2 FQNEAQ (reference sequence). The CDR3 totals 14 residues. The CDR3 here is CASSSRGLAGTQYF. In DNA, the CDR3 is TGTGCCAGCAGCTCAAGAGGACTAGCGGGGACCCAGTACTTC.

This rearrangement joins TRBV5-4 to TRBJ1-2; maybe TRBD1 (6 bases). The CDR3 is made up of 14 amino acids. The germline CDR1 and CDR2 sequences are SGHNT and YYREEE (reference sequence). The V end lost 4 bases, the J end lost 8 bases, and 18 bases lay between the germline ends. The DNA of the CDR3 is TGTGCCAGCAGCCGGAGCGGGGGGCAGGGCGGCTACACCTTC. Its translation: CASSRSGGQGGYTF.

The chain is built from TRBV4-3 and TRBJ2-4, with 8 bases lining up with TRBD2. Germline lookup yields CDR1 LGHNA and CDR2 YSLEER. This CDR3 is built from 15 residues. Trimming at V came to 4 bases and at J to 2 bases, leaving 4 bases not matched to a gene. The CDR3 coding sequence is TGCGCCAGCAGCCCCGGGGGGGGGTCCAAAAACATTCAGTACTTC. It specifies CASSPGGGSKNIQYF.

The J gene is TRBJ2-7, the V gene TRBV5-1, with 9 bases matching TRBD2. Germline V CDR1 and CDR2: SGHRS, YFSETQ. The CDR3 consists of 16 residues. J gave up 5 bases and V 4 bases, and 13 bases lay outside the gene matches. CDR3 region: CASSPLAGVGFNEQYF. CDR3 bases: TGCGCCAGCAGCCCCTTAGCGGGAGTGGGTTTTAACGAGCAGTACTTC.

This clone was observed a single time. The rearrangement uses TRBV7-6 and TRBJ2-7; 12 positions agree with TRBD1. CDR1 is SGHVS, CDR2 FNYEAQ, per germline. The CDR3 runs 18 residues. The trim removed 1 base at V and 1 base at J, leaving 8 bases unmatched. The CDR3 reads CASSLGDRGQVGSYEQYF. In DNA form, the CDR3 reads TGTGCCAGCAGCTTAGGGGACAGGGGGCAGGTCGGGTCCTACGAGCAGTACTTC.

The chain's CDR3 is CASSLRRGLAGGTDTQYF. The CDR3 region has the DNA TGTGCCAGCAGCTTACGACGCGGACTAGCGGGAGGCACAGATACGCAGTATTTT. V is TRBV7-9 and J is TRBJ2-3; 13 bases agree with TRBD2. V was pared by 2 bases and J by 1 base, with 6 bases of the junction left unmatched. The CDR3 runs to 18 residues. Germline lookup yields CDR1 SEHNR and CDR2 FQNEAQ (reference sequence).

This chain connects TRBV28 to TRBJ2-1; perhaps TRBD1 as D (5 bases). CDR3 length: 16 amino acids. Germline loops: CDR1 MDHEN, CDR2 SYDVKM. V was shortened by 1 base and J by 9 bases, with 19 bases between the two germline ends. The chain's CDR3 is CASSLLPGRGRSEQFF. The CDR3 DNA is TGTGCCAGCAGTTTATTGCCGGGTAGGGGTCGGAGTGAGCAGTTCTTC.

The CDR3 DNA follows: TGTGCCAGCAGTTACTCAGGGGCGAGCAATCAGCCCCAGCATTTT. Protein product: CASSYSGASNQPQHF. This chain uses TRBV6-6 with TRBJ1-5, with a tentative D call TRBD1 (5 bases). V was pared by 0 bases and J by 1 base, with 7 bases between. The CDR3 contains 15 residues. Germline CDR1 reads MNHNY; CDR2 reads SVGAGI (reference sequence).

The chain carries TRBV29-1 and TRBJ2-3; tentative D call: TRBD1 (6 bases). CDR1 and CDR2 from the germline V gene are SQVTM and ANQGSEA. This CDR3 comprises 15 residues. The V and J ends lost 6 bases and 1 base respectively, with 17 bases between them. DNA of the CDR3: TGCAGCGTCGACCACAGGGAAAAGGGCACAGATACGCAGTATTTT. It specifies CSVDHREKGTDTQYF.

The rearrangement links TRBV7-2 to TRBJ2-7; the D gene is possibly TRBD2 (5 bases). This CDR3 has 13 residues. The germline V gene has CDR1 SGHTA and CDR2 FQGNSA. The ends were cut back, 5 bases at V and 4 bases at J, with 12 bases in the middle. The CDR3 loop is CASSLSTGYEQYF. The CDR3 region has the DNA TGTGCCAGCAGCCTATCGACGGGGTACGAGCAGTACTTC.

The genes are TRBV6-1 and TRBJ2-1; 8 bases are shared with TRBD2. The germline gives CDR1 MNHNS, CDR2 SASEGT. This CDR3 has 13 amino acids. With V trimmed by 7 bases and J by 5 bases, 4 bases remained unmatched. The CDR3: CASNLGGDNEQFF. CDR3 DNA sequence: TGTGCCAGCAACCTCGGGGGGGACAATGAGCAGTTCTTC.

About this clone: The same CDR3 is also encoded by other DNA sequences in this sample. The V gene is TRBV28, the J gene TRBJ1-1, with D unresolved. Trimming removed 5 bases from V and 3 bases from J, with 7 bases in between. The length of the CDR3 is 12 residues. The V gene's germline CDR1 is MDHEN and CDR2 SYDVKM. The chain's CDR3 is CASSLGYTEAFF. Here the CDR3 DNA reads TGTGCCAGCAGTCTCGGGTACACTGAAGCTTTCTTT. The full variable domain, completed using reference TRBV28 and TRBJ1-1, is DVKVTQSSRYLVKRTGEKVFLECVQDMDHENMFWYRQDPGLGLRLIYFSYDVKMKEKGDIPEGYSVSREKKERFSLILESASTNQTSMYLCASSLGYTEAFFGQGTRLTVV.

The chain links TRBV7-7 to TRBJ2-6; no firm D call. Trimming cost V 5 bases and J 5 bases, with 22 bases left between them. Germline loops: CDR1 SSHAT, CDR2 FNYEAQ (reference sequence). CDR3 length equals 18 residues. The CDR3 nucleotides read TGTGCCAGCAGCGCTAATTCAGTGCCACAAAGTCGGGCCAACGTCCTGACTTTC. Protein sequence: CASSANSVPQSRANVLTF.

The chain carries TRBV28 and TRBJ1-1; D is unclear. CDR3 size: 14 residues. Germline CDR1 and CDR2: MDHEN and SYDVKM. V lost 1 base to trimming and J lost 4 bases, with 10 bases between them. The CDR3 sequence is CASSLYPLGTEAFF. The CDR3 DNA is TGTGCCAGCAGTTTATATCCCCTGGGCACTGAAGCTTTCTTT.

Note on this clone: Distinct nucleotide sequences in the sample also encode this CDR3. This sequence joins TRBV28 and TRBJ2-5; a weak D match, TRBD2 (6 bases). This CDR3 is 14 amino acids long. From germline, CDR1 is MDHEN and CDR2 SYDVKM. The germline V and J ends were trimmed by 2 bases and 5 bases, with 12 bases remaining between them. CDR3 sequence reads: CASSLGGSGETQYF. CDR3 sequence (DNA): TGTGCCAGCAGTTTAGGAGGGAGCGGGGAGACCCAGTACTTC.

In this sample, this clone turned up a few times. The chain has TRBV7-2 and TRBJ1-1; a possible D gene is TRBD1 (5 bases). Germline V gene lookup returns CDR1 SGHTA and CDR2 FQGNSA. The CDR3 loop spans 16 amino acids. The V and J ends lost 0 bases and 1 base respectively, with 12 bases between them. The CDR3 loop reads CASSLALGQGNTEAFF. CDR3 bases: TGTGCCAGCAGCTTAGCGCTAGGCCAGGGGAACACTGAAGCTTTCTTT. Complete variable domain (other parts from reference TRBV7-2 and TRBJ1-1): GAGVSQSPSNKVTEKGKDVELRCDPISGHTALYWYRQSLGQGLEFLIYFQGNSAPDKSGLPSDRFSAERTGGSVSTLTIQRTQQEDSAVYLCASSLALGQGNTEAFFGQGTRLTVV.

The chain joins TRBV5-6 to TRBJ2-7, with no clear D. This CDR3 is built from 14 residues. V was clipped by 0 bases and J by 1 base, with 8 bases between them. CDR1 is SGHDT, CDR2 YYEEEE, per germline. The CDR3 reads CASSLGRNSYEQYF. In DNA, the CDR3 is TGTGCCAGCAGCTTGGGCAGGAATTCCTACGAGCAGTACTTC. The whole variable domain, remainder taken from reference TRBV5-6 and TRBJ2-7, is DAGVTQSPTHLIKTRGQQVTLRCSPKSGHDTVSWYQQALGQGPQFIFQYYEEEERQRGNFPDRFSGHQFPNYSSELNVNALLLGDSALYLCASSLGRNSYEQYFGPGTRLTVT.

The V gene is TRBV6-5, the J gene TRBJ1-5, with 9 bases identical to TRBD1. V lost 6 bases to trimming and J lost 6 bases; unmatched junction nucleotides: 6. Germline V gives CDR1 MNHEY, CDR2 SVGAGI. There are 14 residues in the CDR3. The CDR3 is CASSWGQGAQPQHF. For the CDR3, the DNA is TGTGCCAGCAGCTGGGGACAGGGTGCTCAGCCCCAGCATTTT.

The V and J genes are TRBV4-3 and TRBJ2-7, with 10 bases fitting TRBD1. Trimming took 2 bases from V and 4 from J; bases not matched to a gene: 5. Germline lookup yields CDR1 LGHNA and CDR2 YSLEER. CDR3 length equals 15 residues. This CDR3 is CASSQTGTGEYEQYF. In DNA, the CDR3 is TGCGCCAGCAGCCAAACCGGGACAGGGGAATACGAGCAGTACTTC.

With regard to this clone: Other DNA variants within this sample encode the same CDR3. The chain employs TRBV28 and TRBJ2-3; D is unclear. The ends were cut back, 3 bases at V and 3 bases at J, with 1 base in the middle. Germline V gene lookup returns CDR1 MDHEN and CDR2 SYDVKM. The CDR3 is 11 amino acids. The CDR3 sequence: CASSLTDTQYF. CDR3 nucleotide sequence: TGTGCCAGCAGTTTGACAGATACGCAGTATTTT.

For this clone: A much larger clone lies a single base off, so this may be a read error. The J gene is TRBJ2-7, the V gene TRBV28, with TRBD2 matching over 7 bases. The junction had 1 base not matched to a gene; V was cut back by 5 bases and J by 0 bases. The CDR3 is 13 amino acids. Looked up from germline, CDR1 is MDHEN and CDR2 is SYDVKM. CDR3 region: CASSSGTSYEQYF. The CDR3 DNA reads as TGTGCCAGCAGTAGCGGGACCTCCTACGAGCAGTACTTC.